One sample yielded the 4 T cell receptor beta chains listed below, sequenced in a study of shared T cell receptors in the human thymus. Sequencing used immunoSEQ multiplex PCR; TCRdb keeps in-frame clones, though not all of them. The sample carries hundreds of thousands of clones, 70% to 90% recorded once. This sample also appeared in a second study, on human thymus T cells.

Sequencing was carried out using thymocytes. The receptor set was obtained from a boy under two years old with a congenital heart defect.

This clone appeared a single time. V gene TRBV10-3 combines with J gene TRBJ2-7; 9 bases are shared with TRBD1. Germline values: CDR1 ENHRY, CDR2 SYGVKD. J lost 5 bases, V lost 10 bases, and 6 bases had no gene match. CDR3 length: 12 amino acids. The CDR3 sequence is CATWDRVHEQYF. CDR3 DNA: TGTGCCACTTGGGACAGGGTCCACGAGCAGTACTTC.

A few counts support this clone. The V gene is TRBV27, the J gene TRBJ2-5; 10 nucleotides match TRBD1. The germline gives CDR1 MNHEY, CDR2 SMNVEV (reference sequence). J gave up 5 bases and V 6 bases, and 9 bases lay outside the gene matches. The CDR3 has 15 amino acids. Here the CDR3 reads CASRSSTGGGETQYF. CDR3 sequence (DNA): TGTGCCAGCAGGTCATCGACAGGGGGCGGGGAGACCCAGTACTTC.

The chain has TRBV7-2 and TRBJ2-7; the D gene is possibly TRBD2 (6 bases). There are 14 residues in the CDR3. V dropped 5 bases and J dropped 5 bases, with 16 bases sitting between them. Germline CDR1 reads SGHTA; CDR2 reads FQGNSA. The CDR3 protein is CASSARPPGDEQYF. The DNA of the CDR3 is TGTGCCAGCAGCGCCCGGCCCCCGGGGGACGAGCAGTACTTC.

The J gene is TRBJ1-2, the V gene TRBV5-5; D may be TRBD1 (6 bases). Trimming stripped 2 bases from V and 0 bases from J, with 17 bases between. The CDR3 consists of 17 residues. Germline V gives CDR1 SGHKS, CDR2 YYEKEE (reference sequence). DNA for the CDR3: TGTGCCAGCAGCTTCGTGGACAGACGGCCCCCTAACTATGGCTACACCTTC. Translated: CASSFVDRRPPNYGYTF.